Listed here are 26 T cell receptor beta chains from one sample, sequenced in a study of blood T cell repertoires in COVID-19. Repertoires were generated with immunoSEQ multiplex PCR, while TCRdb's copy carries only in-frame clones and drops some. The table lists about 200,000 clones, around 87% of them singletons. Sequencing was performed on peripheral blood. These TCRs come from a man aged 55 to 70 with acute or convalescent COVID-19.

The CDR3 sequence is CASSLGQGIQPQHF. The CDR3 DNA reads as TGTGCCAGCAGTTTGGGGCAGGGCATTCAGCCCCAGCATTTT. The V and J genes are TRBV28 and TRBJ1-5; perhaps TRBD1 as D (5 bases). Trimming removed 3 bases at V and 6 bases at J, with 12 bases between. The germline V gene has CDR1 MDHEN and CDR2 SYDVKM. The CDR3 runs to 14 residues.

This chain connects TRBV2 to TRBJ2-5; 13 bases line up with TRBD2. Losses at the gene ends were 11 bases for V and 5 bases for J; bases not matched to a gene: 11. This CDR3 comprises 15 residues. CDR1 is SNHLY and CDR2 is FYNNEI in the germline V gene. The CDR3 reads CASWRTSGGRETQYF. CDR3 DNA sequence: TGTGCCTCCTGGAGGACTAGCGGGGGCAGGGAGACCCAGTACTTC.

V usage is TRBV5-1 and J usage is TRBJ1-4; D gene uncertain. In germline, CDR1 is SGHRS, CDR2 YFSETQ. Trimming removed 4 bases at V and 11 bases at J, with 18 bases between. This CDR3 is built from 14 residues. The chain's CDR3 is CASSREVGTEKLFF. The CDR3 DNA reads TGCGCCAGCAGCCGGGAGGTTGGAACGGAGAAACTGTTTTTT. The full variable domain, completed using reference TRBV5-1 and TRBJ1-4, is KAGVTQTPRYLIKTRGQQVTLSCSPISGHRSVSWYQQTPGQGLQFLFEYFSETQRNKGNFPGRFSGRQFSNSRSEMNVSTLELGDSALYLCASSREVGTEKLFFGSGTQLSVL.

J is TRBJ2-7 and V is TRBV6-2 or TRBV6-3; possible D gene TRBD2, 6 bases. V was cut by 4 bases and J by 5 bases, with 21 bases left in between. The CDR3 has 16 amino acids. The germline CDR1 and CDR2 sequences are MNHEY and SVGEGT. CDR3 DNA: TGTGCCAGCAGTTCCCATATAGGGCGGGGAGACGACGAGCAGTACTTC. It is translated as CASSSHIGRGDDEQYF.

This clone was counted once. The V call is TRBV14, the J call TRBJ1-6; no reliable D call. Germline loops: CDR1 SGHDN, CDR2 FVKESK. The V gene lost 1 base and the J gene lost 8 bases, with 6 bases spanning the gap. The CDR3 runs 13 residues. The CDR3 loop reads CASSQAPHSPLHF. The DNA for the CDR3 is TGTGCCAGCAGCCAAGCTCCTCATTCACCCCTCCACTTT.

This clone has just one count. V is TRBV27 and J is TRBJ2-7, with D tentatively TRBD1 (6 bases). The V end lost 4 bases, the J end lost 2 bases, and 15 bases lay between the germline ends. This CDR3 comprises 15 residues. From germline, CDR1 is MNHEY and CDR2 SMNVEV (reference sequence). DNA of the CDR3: TGTGCCAGCAGTTCCAACCGGGACACGGCCTACGAGCAGTACTTC. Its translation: CASSSNRDTAYEQYF.

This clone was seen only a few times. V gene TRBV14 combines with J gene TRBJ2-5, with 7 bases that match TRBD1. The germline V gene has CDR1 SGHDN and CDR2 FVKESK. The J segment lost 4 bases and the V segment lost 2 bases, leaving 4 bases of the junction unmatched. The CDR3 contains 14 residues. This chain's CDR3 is CASSQQGQRETQYF. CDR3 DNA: TGTGCCAGCAGCCAACAGGGACAGAGAGAGACCCAGTACTTC.

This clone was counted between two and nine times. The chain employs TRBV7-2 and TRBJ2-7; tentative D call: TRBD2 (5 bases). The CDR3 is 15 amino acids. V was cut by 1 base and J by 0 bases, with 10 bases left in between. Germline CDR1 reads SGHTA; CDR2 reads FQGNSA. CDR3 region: CASSLETGISYEQYF. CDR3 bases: TGTGCCAGCAGCTTAGAGACGGGGATCTCCTACGAGCAGTACTTC.

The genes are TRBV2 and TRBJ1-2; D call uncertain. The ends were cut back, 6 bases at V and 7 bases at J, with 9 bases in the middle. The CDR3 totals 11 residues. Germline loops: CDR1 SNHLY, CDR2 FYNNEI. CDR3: CASRLSGGYTF. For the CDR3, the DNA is TGTGCCAGCAGACTTTCGGGTGGCTACACCTTC.

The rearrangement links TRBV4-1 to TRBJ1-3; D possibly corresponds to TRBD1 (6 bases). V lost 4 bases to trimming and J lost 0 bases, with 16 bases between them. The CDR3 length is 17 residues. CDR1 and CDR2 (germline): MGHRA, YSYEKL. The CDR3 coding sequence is TGCGCCAGCAGCCCAGGGGCTCACACAAACTCTGGAAACACCATATATTTT. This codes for CASSPGAHTNSGNTIYF.

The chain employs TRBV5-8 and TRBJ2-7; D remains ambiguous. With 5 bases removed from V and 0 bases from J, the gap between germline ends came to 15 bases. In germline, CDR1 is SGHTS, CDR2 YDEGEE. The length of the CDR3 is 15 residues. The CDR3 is CASSLTPQSSYEQYF. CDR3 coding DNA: TGTGCCAGCAGTTTGACGCCACAAAGCTCCTACGAGCAGTACTTC.

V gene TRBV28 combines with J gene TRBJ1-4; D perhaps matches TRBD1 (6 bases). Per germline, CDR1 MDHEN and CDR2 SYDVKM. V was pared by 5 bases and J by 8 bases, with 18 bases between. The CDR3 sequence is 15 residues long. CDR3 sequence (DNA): TGTGCCAGCAGTCCTAGGGGTCAGGGGACAGAAAAACTGTTTTTT. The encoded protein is CASSPRGQGTEKLFF.

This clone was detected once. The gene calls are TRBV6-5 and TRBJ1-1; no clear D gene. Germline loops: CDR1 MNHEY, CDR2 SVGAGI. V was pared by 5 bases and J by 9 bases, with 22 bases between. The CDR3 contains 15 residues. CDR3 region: CASSLRSYDRTKAFF. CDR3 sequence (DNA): TGTGCCAGCAGTCTTCGTTCCTATGATCGCACCAAAGCTTTCTTT.

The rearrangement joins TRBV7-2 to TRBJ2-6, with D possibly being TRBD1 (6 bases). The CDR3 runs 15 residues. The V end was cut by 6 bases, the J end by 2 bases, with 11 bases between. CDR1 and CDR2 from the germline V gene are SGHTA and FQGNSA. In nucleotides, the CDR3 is TGTGCCAGCAGTCTCAGGGGTACTGGGGCCAACGTCCTGACTTTC. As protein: CASSLRGTGANVLTF.

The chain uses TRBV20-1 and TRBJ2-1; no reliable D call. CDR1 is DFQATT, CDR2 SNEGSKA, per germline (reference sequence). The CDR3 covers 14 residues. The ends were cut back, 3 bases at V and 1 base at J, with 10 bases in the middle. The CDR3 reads CSASERSSYNEQFF. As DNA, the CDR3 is TGCAGTGCTAGTGAGAGGAGTTCCTACAATGAGCAGTTCTTC.

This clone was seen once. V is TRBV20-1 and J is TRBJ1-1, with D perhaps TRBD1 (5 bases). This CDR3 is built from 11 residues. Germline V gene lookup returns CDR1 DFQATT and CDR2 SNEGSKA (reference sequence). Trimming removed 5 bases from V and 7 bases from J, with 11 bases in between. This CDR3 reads CSAPPTVEAFF. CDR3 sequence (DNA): TGCAGTGCTCCCCCGACAGTTGAAGCTTTCTTT.

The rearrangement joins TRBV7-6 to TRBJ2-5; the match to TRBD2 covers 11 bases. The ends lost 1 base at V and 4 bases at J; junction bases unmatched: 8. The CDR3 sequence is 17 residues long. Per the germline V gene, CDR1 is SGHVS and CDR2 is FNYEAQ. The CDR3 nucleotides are TGTGCCAGCAGCTTAGGCACGACTAGCGGGATAGGAGAGACCCAGTACTTC. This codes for CASSLGTTSGIGETQYF.

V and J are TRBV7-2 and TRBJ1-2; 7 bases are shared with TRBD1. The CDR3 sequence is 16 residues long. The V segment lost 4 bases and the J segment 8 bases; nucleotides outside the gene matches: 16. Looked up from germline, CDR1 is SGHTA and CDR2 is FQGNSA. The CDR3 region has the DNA TGTGCCAGCAGCTCGCAGACAGGACAGGCACTCGGGGGCTACACCTTC. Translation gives CASSSQTGQALGGYTF. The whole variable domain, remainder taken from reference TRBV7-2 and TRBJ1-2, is GAGVSQSPSNKVTEKGKDVELRCDPISGHTALYWYRQSLGQGLEFLIYFQGNSAPDKSGLPSDRFSAERTGGSVSTLTIQRTQQEDSAVYLCASSSQTGQALGGYTFGSGTRLTVV.

CDR3: CSASNRADYGYTF. DNA for the CDR3: TGCAGTGCTAGTAACAGGGCGGACTATGGCTACACCTTC. The genes are TRBV20-1 and TRBJ1-2; D may be TRBD1 (6 bases). The V end was cut by 3 bases, the J end by 3 bases, with 11 bases between. CDR3 length: 13 residues. Germline V gives CDR1 DFQATT, CDR2 SNEGSKA (reference sequence).

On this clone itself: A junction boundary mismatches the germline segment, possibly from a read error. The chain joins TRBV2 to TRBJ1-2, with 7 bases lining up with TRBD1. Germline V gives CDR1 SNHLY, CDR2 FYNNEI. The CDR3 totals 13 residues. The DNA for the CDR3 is TGTGCCAGCAGTCCGACATTAGGACAGGCACACTTCTTC. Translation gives CASSPTLGQAHFF. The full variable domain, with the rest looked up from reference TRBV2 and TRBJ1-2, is EPEVTQTPSHQVTQMGQEVILRCVPISNHLYFYWYRQILGQKVEFLVSFYNNEISEKSEIFDDQFSVERPDGSNFTLKIRSTKLEDSAMYFCASSPTLGQAHFFGSGTRLTVV.

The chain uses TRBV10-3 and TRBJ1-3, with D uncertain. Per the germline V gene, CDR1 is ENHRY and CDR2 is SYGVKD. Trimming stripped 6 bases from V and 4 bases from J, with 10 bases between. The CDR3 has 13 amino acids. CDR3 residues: CAIREQSGNTIYF. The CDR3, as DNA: TGTGCCATCAGGGAACAGTCCGGAAACACCATATATTTT.

The CDR3 loop reads CASSPVTGKQGRGAYGYTF. For the CDR3, the DNA is TGTGCCAGCTCACCGGTTACAGGGAAACAAGGACGAGGGGCCTATGGCTACACCTTC. The chain combines TRBV18 with TRBJ1-2, with TRBD1 as a possible D gene (6 bases). Trimming removed 3 bases at V and 4 bases at J, with 27 bases between. Germline loops: CDR1 KGHSH, CDR2 LQKENI. This CDR3 is 19 amino acids long. Full variable domain (rest looked up from reference TRBV18 and TRBJ1-2): NAGVMQNPRHLVRRRGQEARLRCSPMKGHSHVYWYRQLPEEGLKFMVYLQKENIIDESGMPKERFSAEFPKEGPSILRIQQVVRGDSAAYFCASSPVTGKQGRGAYGYTFGSGTRLTVV.

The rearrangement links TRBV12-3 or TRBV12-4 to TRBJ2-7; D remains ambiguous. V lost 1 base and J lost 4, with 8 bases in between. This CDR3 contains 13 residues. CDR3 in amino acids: CASSLDGGYEQYF. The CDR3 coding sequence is TGTGCCAGCAGTTTAGATGGCGGTTACGAGCAGTACTTC.

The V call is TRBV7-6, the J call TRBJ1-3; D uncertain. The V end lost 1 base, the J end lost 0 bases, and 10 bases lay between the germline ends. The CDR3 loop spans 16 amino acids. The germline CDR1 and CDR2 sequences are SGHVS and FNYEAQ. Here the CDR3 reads CASSLEAVASGNTIYF. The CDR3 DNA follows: TGTGCCAGCAGCTTAGAGGCGGTGGCCTCTGGAAACACCATATATTTT.

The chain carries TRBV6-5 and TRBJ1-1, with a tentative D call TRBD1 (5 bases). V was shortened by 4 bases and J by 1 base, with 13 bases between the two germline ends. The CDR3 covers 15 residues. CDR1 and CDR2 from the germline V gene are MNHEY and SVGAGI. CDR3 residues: CASSSPTEKNTEAFF. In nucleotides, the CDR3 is TGTGCCAGCAGTTCCCCGACAGAGAAGAACACTGAAGCTTTCTTT.

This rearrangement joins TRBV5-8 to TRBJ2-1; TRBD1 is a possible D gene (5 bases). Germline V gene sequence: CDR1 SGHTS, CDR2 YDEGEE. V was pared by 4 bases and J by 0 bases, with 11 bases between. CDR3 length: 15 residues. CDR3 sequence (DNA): TGTGCCAGCAGCCCCAGGGCGAGCTCCTACAATGAGCAGTTCTTC. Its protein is CASSPRASSYNEQFF.